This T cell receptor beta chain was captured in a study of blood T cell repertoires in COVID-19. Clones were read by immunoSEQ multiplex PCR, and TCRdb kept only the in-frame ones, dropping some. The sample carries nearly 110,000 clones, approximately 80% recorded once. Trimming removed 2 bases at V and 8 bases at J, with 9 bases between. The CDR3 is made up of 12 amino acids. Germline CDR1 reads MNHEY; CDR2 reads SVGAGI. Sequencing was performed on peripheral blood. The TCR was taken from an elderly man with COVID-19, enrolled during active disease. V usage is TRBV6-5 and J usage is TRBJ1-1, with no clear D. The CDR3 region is CASSYPGEEAFF. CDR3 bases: TGTGCCAGCAGTTACCCCGGAGAGGAAGCTTTCTTT.